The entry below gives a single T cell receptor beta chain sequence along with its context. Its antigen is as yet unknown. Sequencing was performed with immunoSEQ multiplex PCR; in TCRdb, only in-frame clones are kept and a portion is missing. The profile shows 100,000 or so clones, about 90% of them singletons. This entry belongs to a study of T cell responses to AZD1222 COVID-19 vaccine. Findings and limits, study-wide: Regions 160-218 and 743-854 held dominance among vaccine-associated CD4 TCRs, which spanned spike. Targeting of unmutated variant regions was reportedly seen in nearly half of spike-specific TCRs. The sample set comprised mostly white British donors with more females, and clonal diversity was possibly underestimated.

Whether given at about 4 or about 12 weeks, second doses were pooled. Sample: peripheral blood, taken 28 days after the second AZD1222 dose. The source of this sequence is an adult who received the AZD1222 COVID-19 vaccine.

The CDR3: CASSLLTGSEAFF. The CDR3 nucleotides are TGTGCCAGCAGTCTATTAACAGGATCCGAAGCTTTCTTT. The genes are TRBV12-3 or TRBV12-4 and TRBJ1-1; tentative D call: TRBD1 (5 bases). The V end was cut by 5 bases, the J end by 8 bases, with 15 bases between. The CDR3 length is 13 residues.